Listed here are 13 T cell receptor beta chains from one sample, sequenced in a study of blood T cell repertoires in COVID-19. The table came from immunoSEQ multiplex PCR; TCRdb's copy has only in-frame clones and leaves some out. The table has around 190,000 clones, around 83% seen once. Source material: peripheral blood. The receptors were gathered from a human donor in a cohort sampled during active COVID-19.

The chain is built from TRBV19 and TRBJ2-7; TRBD1 agrees at 10 bases. J gave up 2 bases and V 7 bases, and 8 bases lay outside the gene matches. This CDR3 is 15 amino acids long. The germline V gene encodes CDR1 LNHDA and CDR2 SQIVND (reference sequence). The CDR3 region has the DNA TGTGCCAGTACCGAAGCCGGGACAGGGGCCTACGAGCAGTACTTC. It codes for CASTEAGTGAYEQYF.

In its sample, this clone was seen once. This chain uses TRBV4-3 with TRBJ2-5; D uncertain. Germline values: CDR1 LGHNA, CDR2 YSLEER. V was cut by 2 bases and J by 1 base, with 8 bases left in between. This CDR3 comprises 14 residues. The CDR3 coding sequence is TGCGCCAGCAGCCAATCGTGGGCCCAAGAGACCCAGTACTTC. It specifies CASSQSWAQETQYF.

The CDR3 coding sequence is TGTGCCAGCAGTTCCTCGGCAGGGAACACTGAAGCTTTCTTT. This sequence encodes CASSSSAGNTEAFF. The J gene is TRBJ1-1, the V gene TRBV6-2 or TRBV6-3; D unclear. CDR1 MNHEY and CDR2 SVGEGT come from the germline V gene. This CDR3 has 14 residues. Trimming shortened V by 4 bases and J by 1 base, and 10 bases separated the two germline ends.

The CDR3 region is CSATGLAAQYF. CDR3 nucleotides: TGCAGTGCAACCGGACTCGCGGCCCAGTACTTC. The chain employs TRBV20-1 and TRBJ2-5; TRBD2 is a possible D gene (5 bases). CDR1 and CDR2 (germline): DFQATT, SNEGSKA (reference sequence). Trimming shortened V by 6 bases and J by 9 bases, and 14 bases separated the two germline ends. The CDR3 is 11 residues long.

This chain links TRBV7-8 with TRBJ1-1; D gene unclear. V was cut by 0 bases and J by 8 bases, with 13 bases left in between. The CDR3 runs 14 residues. Germline V gives CDR1 SGHVS, CDR2 FQNEAQ. CDR3 in amino acids: CASSLASPRFEAFF. The CDR3 DNA reads as TGTGCCAGCAGCTTAGCCTCCCCCAGGTTCGAAGCTTTCTTT.

The rearrangement links TRBV5-6 to TRBJ1-1; TRBD1 agrees at 8 bases. The CDR3 runs 15 residues. The V and J ends lost 0 bases and 4 bases, in that order; junction bases with no gene match: 5. Germline V gene data show CDR1 as SGHDT and CDR2 as YYEEEE. This CDR3 reads CASSLGDRWTTEAFF. The CDR3 nucleotides are TGTGCCAGCAGCTTGGGGGACAGGTGGACCACTGAAGCTTTCTTT.

The genes are TRBV11-2 and TRBJ2-1, with 9 bases aligning to TRBD2. Germline V gene lookup returns CDR1 SGHAT and CDR2 FQNNGV. The V gene end was trimmed by 2 bases and the J gene end by 9 bases; junction bases not matched to a gene: 8. The CDR3 contains 15 residues. CDR3 in amino acids: CASSLRELAGGEQFF. CDR3 sequence (DNA): TGTGCCAGCAGCTTAAGGGAACTAGCGGGCGGTGAGCAGTTCTTC.

The chain combines TRBV28 with TRBJ1-5, with 11 positions matching TRBD1. After removal of 5 bases from V and 7 bases from J, the junction contained 10 bases not matched to a gene. This CDR3 is 16 amino acids long. Looked up from germline, CDR1 is MDHEN and CDR2 is SYDVKM. CDR3 nucleotides: TGTGCCAGCAGTCCACCGGGACAGGGGGTAGGGCAGCCCCAGCATTTT. This encodes CASSPPGQGVGQPQHF.

V and J are TRBV18 and TRBJ1-2; D gene uncertain. Germline V gene lookup returns CDR1 KGHSH and CDR2 LQKENI. The CDR3 totals 14 residues. The V gene lost 4 bases and the J gene lost 8 bases, with 17 bases spanning the gap. The CDR3 loop reads CASSQDRGNDGYTF. DNA of the CDR3: TGTGCCAGCTCACAAGACCGAGGTAACGACGGCTACACCTTC. The full variable domain, in which reference TRBV18 and TRBJ1-2 provide the parts outside the CDR3, is NAGVMQNPRHLVRRRGQEARLRCSPMKGHSHVYWYRQLPEEGLKFMVYLQKENIIDESGMPKERFSAEFPKEGPSILRIQQVVRGDSAAYFCASSQDRGNDGYTFGSGTRLTVV.

This sequence joins TRBV19 and TRBJ1-5; TRBD1 might be the D (5 bases). Germline-derived CDR1 and CDR2 are LNHDA and SQIVND (reference sequence). V gave up 3 bases and J gave up 7 bases, with 10 bases separating them. This CDR3 has 13 residues. The CDR3 DNA sequence: TGTGCCAGTAGTATGCAGGCAGGGCAGCCCCAGCATTTT. It translates to CASSMQAGQPQHF.

The V call is TRBV7-2, the J call TRBJ1-5; 11 nucleotides match TRBD1. This CDR3 contains 14 residues. Germline CDR1 is SGHTA and CDR2 is FQGNSA. V was clipped by 4 bases and J by 5 bases; unmatched bases: 1. The CDR3 sequence is CASSSDRGHQPQHF. The CDR3 bases are TGTGCCAGCAGCTCGGACAGGGGGCATCAGCCCCAGCATTTT.

V is TRBV6-5 and J is TRBJ2-7, with TRBD2 matching 7 bases. The CDR3 length is 13 residues. The germline CDR1 and CDR2 sequences are MNHEY and SVGAGI. The junction had 4 bases not matched to a gene; V was cut back by 7 bases and J by 1 base. The CDR3 sequence is CASNTGGSYEQYF. The CDR3 bases are TGTGCCAGCAACACGGGGGGATCCTACGAGCAGTACTTC.

With respect to this clone: The sample holds other DNA sequences that translate to the same CDR3. The rearrangement joins TRBV27 to TRBJ1-5; 11 nucleotides align to TRBD1. The trim removed 3 bases at V and 4 bases at J, leaving 2 bases unmatched. CDR1 MNHEY and CDR2 SMNVEV come from the germline V gene (reference sequence). CDR3 length: 15 residues. As DNA, the CDR3 is TGTGCCAGCAGTTTTGGGACAGGGGGTAATCAGCCCCAGCATTTT. It yields the protein CASSFGTGGNQPQHF.